This passage covers 10 T cell receptor beta chains from one sample sequenced in a study of blood T cell repertoires in COVID-19. Libraries were prepared by immunoSEQ multiplex PCR; TCRdb keeps only in-frame clonotypes and omits some of them. The table has roughly 40,000 clones, approximately 92% seen once. Material for sequencing was peripheral blood. These receptor sequences come from a man aged 50-59 years with COVID-19, enrolled during active disease.

This clone has a handful of counts. The chain carries TRBV7-9 and TRBJ1-5, with TRBD1 as a possible D gene (5 bases). The V gene's germline CDR1 is SEHNR and CDR2 FQNEAQ (reference sequence). The CDR3 has 18 amino acids. Trimming shortened V by 5 bases and J by 1 base, and 21 bases separated the two germline ends. The CDR3 reads CASSLGTLQGPSNQPQHF. The CDR3 DNA follows: TGTGCCAGCAGCCTCGGGACTCTTCAAGGACCGAGCAATCAGCCCCAGCATTTT. The full variable domain, in which reference TRBV7-9 and TRBJ1-5 provide the parts outside the CDR3, is DTGVSQNPRHKITKRGQNVTFRCDPISEHNRLYWYRQTLGQGPEFLTYFQNEAQLEKSRLLSDRFSAERPKGSFSTLEIQRTEQGDSAMYLCASSLGTLQGPSNQPQHFGDGTRLSIL.

The rearrangement links TRBV29-1 to TRBJ2-3, with a weak D call TRBD1 (6 bases). Germline loops: CDR1 SQVTM, CDR2 ANQGSEA. This CDR3 contains 14 residues. V dropped 3 bases and J dropped 8 bases, with 18 bases sitting between them. The CDR3, as DNA: TGCAGCGTTGATCCACAGGGTGCTGGGTTTACGCAGTATTTT. Translation: CSVDPQGAGFTQYF.

V is TRBV30 and J is TRBJ1-5; 11 nucleotides line up with TRBD1. V gave up 2 bases and J gave up 7 bases; unmatched junction bases: 4. The CDR3 totals 14 residues. Germline assignment: CDR1 GTSNPN and CDR2 SVGIG (reference sequence). DNA for the CDR3: TGTGCCTGGAGTCAGGGGACAGGGGGACAGCCCCAGCATTTT. This sequence encodes CAWSQGTGGQPQHF.

The chain is built from TRBV25-1 and TRBJ1-6; unclear D gene. The CDR3 has 13 residues. Trimming took 2 bases from V and 7 from J, leaving 6 bases between them. CDR1 is MGHDK, CDR2 SYGVNS, per germline. CDR3 coding DNA: TGTGCCAGCAGTGAACTCCCGAATTCACCCCTCCACTTT. Its protein is CASSELPNSPLHF.

CDR3: CASSPKGQGIETQYF. The CDR3 nucleotides read TGTGCCAGTAGTCCCAAAGGACAGGGGATTGAGACCCAGTACTTC. This rearrangement joins TRBV19 to TRBJ2-5; TRBD1 matches at 9 bases. Per germline, CDR1 LNHDA and CDR2 SQIVND (reference sequence). This CDR3 comprises 15 residues. The V gene end was trimmed by 5 bases and the J gene end by 5 bases; junction bases not matched to a gene: 9.

J is TRBJ2-1 and V is TRBV3-1 (or the pseudogene TRBV3-2); 7 bases match TRBD2. Trimming removed 4 bases from V and 5 bases from J; junction bases left unmatched: 8. Germline loops: CDR1 LGHDT, CDR2 YNNKEL (reference sequence). The CDR3 has 15 residues. The CDR3 reads CASSLRRGGNNEQFF. In nucleotides, the CDR3 is TGTGCCAGCAGCCTCCGAAGGGGAGGGAACAATGAGCAGTTCTTC.

This rearrangement joins TRBV3-1 (or the pseudogene TRBV3-2) to TRBJ1-2, with TRBD1 identical over 11 bases. V shed 4 bases and J 7 bases; nucleotides not matched to a gene: 5. This CDR3 is built from 14 residues. Germline values: CDR1 LGHDT, CDR2 YNNKEL (reference sequence). CDR3: CASSPGQGATGYTF. For the CDR3, the DNA is TGTGCCAGCAGCCCAGGACAGGGGGCGACTGGCTACACCTTC.

The chain has TRBV7-9 and TRBJ2-1; a possible D gene is TRBD2 (6 bases). From germline, CDR1 is SEHNR and CDR2 FQNEAQ (reference sequence). V lost 4 bases, J lost 0 bases, and 19 bases lay in between. This CDR3 has 18 residues. The CDR3 loop is CASSSGRGSIRSYNEQFF. The CDR3 nucleotides are TGTGCCAGCAGCTCAGGACGGGGGAGCATTCGCTCCTACAATGAGCAGTTCTTC. Using reference TRBV7-9 and TRBJ2-1 for the parts outside the CDR3, the full variable domain is DTGVSQNPRHKITKRGQNVTFRCDPISEHNRLYWYRQTLGQGPEFLTYFQNEAQLEKSRLLSDRFSAERPKGSFSTLEIQRTEQGDSAMYLCASSSGRGSIRSYNEQFFGPGTRLTVL.

The rearrangement uses TRBV18 and TRBJ2-7, with D tentatively TRBD2 (6 bases). The germline CDR1 and CDR2 sequences are KGHSH and LQKENI. The CDR3 extends over 16 amino acids. The V and J ends lost 2 bases and 0 bases respectively, with 14 bases between them. Here the CDR3 reads CASSPLGTVGSYEQYF. CDR3 DNA sequence: TGTGCCAGCTCACCATTGGGGACTGTCGGCTCCTACGAGCAGTACTTC.

This clone was detected a few times. This chain connects TRBV10-3 to TRBJ1-2; the D gene is possibly TRBD1 (6 bases). Germline assignment: CDR1 ENHRY and CDR2 SYGVKD. The V end lost 6 bases, the J end lost 5 bases, and 22 bases lay between the germline ends. The CDR3 runs 16 residues. The CDR3 sequence is CAISEPGGREGYGYTF. Written as DNA, the CDR3 is TGTGCCATCAGCGAACCGGGGGGCAGGGAAGGATATGGCTACACCTTC.